The next 28 T cell receptor beta chains were all read from a single sample in a study of technical replicates of blood from several donors. Clones were sequenced by immunoSEQ multiplex PCR, and TCRdb holds only the in-frame ones, with some missing. The repertoire holds roughly 12,000 clones, approximately 79% seen once, with just over 14% in the top ten. Sequences were obtained from PBMCs. The receptors stem from a human donor in good health.

This clone was seen more than once but under ten times. This chain links TRBV1 with TRBJ1-2; TRBD1, the D gene given by the table, was not confirmed from the DNA. TRBV1 is recorded as a pseudogene. The CDR3 runs to 16 residues. CDR3 sequence (DNA): TGCACCAGCAGCCAAGTTGTCGTGGACAGCCATTATGGCTACACCTTC. It specifies CTSSQVVVDSHYGYTF.

The J gene is TRBJ2-2, the V gene TRBV2; a possible D gene is TRBD1 (8 bases). V lost 6 bases and J 6 bases, leaving 20 bases between the germline ends. Germline lookup yields CDR1 SNHLY and CDR2 FYNNEI. This CDR3 has 16 residues. The CDR3 sequence: CASSLLHRGGAGELFF. As DNA, the CDR3 is TGTGCCAGCAGCCTCTTACACAGGGGGGGGGCCGGGGAGCTGTTTTTT.

This chain joins TRBV7-9 and TRBJ2-7; D might be TRBD1 (6 bases). This CDR3 comprises 13 residues. V dropped 5 bases and J dropped 1 base, with 9 bases sitting between them. CDR1 and CDR2 from the germline V gene are SEHNR and FQNEAQ (reference sequence). The CDR3 loop reads CASSPGQSYEQYF. The CDR3 region has the DNA TGTGCCAGCAGCCCTGGACAGTCCTACGAGCAGTACTTC.

This chain joins TRBV30 and TRBJ1-5, with 8 bases matching TRBD1. Germline V gives CDR1 GTSNPN, CDR2 SVGIG (reference sequence). Trimming cost V 1 base and J 3 bases; bases outside gene matches: 2. The length of the CDR3 is 14 residues. In DNA form, the CDR3 reads TGTGCCTGGAGTGCGGACAGGGTCAATCAGCCCCAGCATTTT. Amino acid sequence: CAWSADRVNQPQHF.

The V call is TRBV2, the J call TRBJ2-7, with D possibly being TRBD1 (5 bases). This CDR3 has 15 residues. The germline V and J ends were trimmed by 5 bases and 0 bases, with 14 bases remaining between them. Germline V gives CDR1 SNHLY, CDR2 FYNNEI. This CDR3 is CASSPGQASSYEQYF. The CDR3 DNA follows: TGTGCCAGCAGTCCAGGGCAGGCGAGCTCCTACGAGCAGTACTTC.

The chain has TRBV7-3 and TRBJ2-1, with 7 bases matching TRBD2. The CDR3 is made up of 12 amino acids. The J segment lost 9 bases and the V segment lost 8 bases, leaving 7 bases of the junction unmatched. The germline gives CDR1 SGHTA, CDR2 FQGTGA. The CDR3 DNA reads TGTGCCAGCGGGACGGGAGGTGGTGAGCAGTTCTTC. Translated: CASGTGGGEQFF.

The chain recombines TRBV11-3 with TRBJ2-7, with 8 bases that match TRBD1. J was trimmed by 1 base and V by 5 bases; bases with no gene match: 4. The CDR3 has 14 residues. Per germline, CDR1 SGHNT and CDR2 YENEEA. The CDR3 protein is CASSLTGESYEQYF. The DNA for the CDR3 is TGTGCCAGCAGCCTGACAGGGGAGTCCTACGAGCAGTACTTC. Combining the CDR3 with reference TRBV11-3 and TRBJ2-7 gives the whole variable domain EAGVVQSPRYKIIEKKQPVAFWCNPISGHNTLYWYLQNLGQGPELLIRYENEEAVDDSQLPKDRFSAERLKGVDSTLKIQPAELGDSAVYLCASSLTGESYEQYFGPGTRLTVT.

Here the CDR3 reads CASRQGAYGYTF. DNA for the CDR3: TGTGCCAGCAGGCAGGGGGCCTATGGCTACACCTTC. The chain is built from TRBV6-5 and TRBJ1-2; TRBD1 matches at 8 bases. The CDR3 is made up of 12 amino acids. Trimming at V came to 6 bases and at J to 4 bases, leaving 1 base not matched to a gene. Looked up from germline, CDR1 is MNHEY and CDR2 is SVGAGI.

This clone is a singleton in its sample. The chain couples TRBV5-8 to TRBJ2-5, with D maybe TRBD2 (6 bases). The CDR3 sequence is 14 residues long. The germline gives CDR1 SGHTS, CDR2 YDEGEE. V shed 2 bases and J shed 5 bases, with 13 bases lying between them. The DNA for the CDR3 is TGTGCCAGCAGCTTTTGGGGAGGTTCTGAGACCCAGTACTTC. Encoded protein: CASSFWGGSETQYF.

This clone was observed a few times. The chain carries TRBV19 and TRBJ2-5, with 10 bases lining up with TRBD2. Germline CDR1 reads LNHDA; CDR2 reads SQIVND (reference sequence). The CDR3 covers 16 residues. The trim removed 2 bases at V and 4 bases at J, leaving 7 bases unmatched. CDR3 residues: CASSINPSGRGETQYF. The CDR3 DNA reads TGTGCCAGTAGTATAAATCCTAGCGGGAGAGGAGAGACCCAGTACTTC.

This clone was found a few times. This chain joins TRBV4-1 and TRBJ2-7; TRBD1 matches at 7 bases. J gave up 2 bases and V 5 bases, and 0 bases lay outside the gene matches. CDR3 length equals 12 residues. Germline assignment: CDR1 MGHRA and CDR2 YSYEKL. The CDR3 sequence: CASSGTAYEQYF. DNA for the CDR3: TGCGCCAGCAGCGGGACAGCCTACGAGCAGTACTTC.

V gene TRBV7-9 combines with J gene TRBJ2-7; tentatively, D is TRBD1 (5 bases). The CDR3 covers 13 residues. Trimming left V 4 bases short and J 4 bases short, with 11 bases between. Germline V gene sequence: CDR1 SEHNR, CDR2 FQNEAQ (reference sequence). The CDR3 DNA is TGTGCCAGCAGCTCCCGACAGAATTACGAGCAGTACTTC. Translation: CASSSRQNYEQYF.

The CDR3 sequence: CASSRLSGASSYNEQFF. Written as DNA, the CDR3 is TGTGCCAGCAGCAGACTAAGCGGGGCAAGCTCCTACAATGAGCAGTTCTTC. The chain combines TRBV9 with TRBJ2-1; 7 nucleotides agree with TRBD2. The CDR3 totals 17 residues. Germline loops: CDR1 SGDLS, CDR2 YYNGEE. V trimming: 4 bases; J trimming: 0 bases; junction bases outside the gene matches: 10. The whole variable domain, remainder taken from reference TRBV9 and TRBJ2-1, is DSGVTQTPKHLITATGQRVTLRCSPRSGDLSVYWYQQSLDQGLQFLIQYYNGEERAKGNILERFSAQQFPDLHSELNLSSLELGDSALYFCASSRLSGASSYNEQFFGPGTRLTVL.

V is TRBV5-1 and J is TRBJ2-5, with D possibly being TRBD1 (6 bases). This CDR3 is built from 14 residues. Trimming took off 3 bases at V and 1 base at J, with 10 bases between the two ends. CDR1 and CDR2 (germline): SGHRS, YFSETQ. CDR3 amino acids: CASSWGQGQETQYF. The CDR3 nucleotides read TGCGCCAGCAGCTGGGGACAAGGCCAAGAGACCCAGTACTTC.

This chain links TRBV29-1 with TRBJ1-1, with 8 bases fitting TRBD1. The J segment lost 2 bases and the V segment lost 3 bases, leaving 8 bases of the junction unmatched. Germline lookup yields CDR1 SQVTM and CDR2 ANQGSEA. The CDR3 spans 15 residues. Here the CDR3 DNA reads TGCAGCGTTGATTACGGGACAGGAGCAAACACTGAAGCTTTCTTT. This codes for CSVDYGTGANTEAFF.

This clone was recorded a few times. The V and J genes are TRBV28 and TRBJ1-1; 8 bases are a match to TRBD1. This CDR3 region has 15 residues. Germline lookup yields CDR1 MDHEN and CDR2 SYDVKM. V trimming: 4 bases; J trimming: 11 bases; junction bases outside the gene matches: 15. The CDR3 protein is CASSSPDTGGVEAFF. CDR3 nucleotides: TGTGCCAGCAGTTCTCCGGATACAGGGGGAGTCGAGGCTTTCTTT.

The chain combines TRBV9 with TRBJ2-1; TRBD2 agrees at 7 bases. The CDR3 loop spans 14 amino acids. The trim removed 3 bases at V and 6 bases at J, leaving 6 bases unmatched. CDR1 is SGDLS, CDR2 YYNGEE, per germline. CDR3 loop: CASSAREAGNEQFF. The CDR3 coding sequence is TGTGCCAGCAGCGCCCGGGAGGCCGGCAATGAGCAGTTCTTC.

DNA of the CDR3: TGTGCCAGCAGTTCGAGCGGCAACAACTATGGCTACACCTTC. It encodes CASSSSGNNYGYTF. The chain is built from TRBV28 and TRBJ1-2, with no clear D. Trimming cost V 4 bases and J 2 bases, with 11 bases left between them. CDR1 is MDHEN, CDR2 SYDVKM, per germline. The CDR3 is 14 residues long.

The chain has TRBV10-2 and TRBJ2-3; 8 positions agree with TRBD1. The junction had 11 bases not matched to a gene; V was cut back by 5 bases and J by 7 bases. Per the germline V gene, CDR1 is WSHSY and CDR2 is SAAADI. The CDR3 has 15 residues. The CDR3 is CASSLFTGTGNTQYF. CDR3 DNA sequence: TGCGCCAGCAGTCTATTCACCGGGACAGGAAATACGCAGTATTTT.

This clone came up a few times. The chain employs TRBV29-1 and TRBJ2-7; 8 bases align to TRBD2. CDR1 is SQVTM, CDR2 ANQGSEA, per germline. The CDR3 is 14 amino acids. J was trimmed by 2 bases and V by 6 bases; bases with no gene match: 9. In nucleotides, the CDR3 is TGCAGCGTCACCTTACTAGCGGCCCCCTACGAGCAGTACTTC. This encodes CSVTLLAAPYEQYF.

This clone appeared a few times. The gene calls are TRBV28 and TRBJ1-4; no definite D call. The CDR3 runs to 14 residues. V was shortened by 5 bases and J by 5 bases, with 12 bases between the two germline ends. Germline V lookup: CDR1 MDHEN, CDR2 SYDVKM. CDR3 coding DNA: TGTGCCAGCAGTCTAGTAGAGCTAAATGAAAAACTGTTTTTT. It specifies CASSLVELNEKLFF. The full variable domain, completed using reference TRBV28 and TRBJ1-4, is DVKVTQSSRYLVKRTGEKVFLECVQDMDHENMFWYRQDPGLGLRLIYFSYDVKMKEKGDIPEGYSVSREKKERFSLILESASTNQTSMYLCASSLVELNEKLFFGSGTQLSVL.

The chain combines TRBV6-6 with TRBJ2-7, with 14 bases fitting TRBD2. With 6 bases clipped from V and 4 bases from J, the junction kept 8 bases outside the gene matches. The CDR3 runs 16 residues. Germline lookup yields CDR1 MNHNY and CDR2 SVGAGI (reference sequence). This CDR3 is CASRLGGTSGRYEQYF. In nucleotides, the CDR3 is TGTGCCAGCAGGCTAGGCGGGACTAGCGGGAGATACGAGCAGTACTTC.

Only a few counts were recorded for this clone. The J gene is TRBJ2-1, the V gene TRBV7-9, with TRBD2 matching over 7 bases. The germline CDR1 and CDR2 sequences are SEHNR and FQNEAQ (reference sequence). This CDR3 comprises 15 residues. Unmatched junction bases numbered 10, after V lost 7 bases and J lost 4 bases. The CDR3, as DNA: TGTGCCAGCACCGAGAGTGGGCGGGGGTACAATGAGCAGTTCTTC. This translates into CASTESGRGYNEQFF.

The chain is built from TRBV6-1 and TRBJ2-1; the D gene is possibly TRBD2 (6 bases). Germline V gene data show CDR1 as MNHNS and CDR2 as SASEGT. V lost 3 bases and J 8 bases, leaving 8 bases between the germline ends. The CDR3 is made up of 12 amino acids. CDR3 sequence (DNA): TGTGCCAGCAGTGACGGGACTCATGAGCAGTTCTTC. Protein product: CASSDGTHEQFF.

The chain employs TRBV5-1 and TRBJ2-7; 7 bases fit TRBD1. CDR1 and CDR2 from the germline V gene are SGHRS and YFSETQ. The CDR3 covers 14 residues. Germline trimming cut 2 bases from V and 2 bases from J; bases unmatched to any gene: 4. This CDR3 reads CASSFIGTAYEQYF. Here the CDR3 DNA reads TGCGCCAGCAGCTTTATCGGGACAGCCTACGAGCAGTACTTC.

The V call is TRBV10-3, the J call TRBJ1-1; D is perhaps TRBD1 (6 bases). Germline V CDR1 and CDR2: ENHRY, SYGVKD. The ends were cut back, 0 bases at V and 2 bases at J, with 10 bases in the middle. The CDR3 extends over 15 amino acids. The CDR3 loop reads CAISESGAANTEAFF. The CDR3 nucleotides are TGTGCCATCAGTGAGTCGGGGGCAGCTAACACTGAAGCTTTCTTT.

V usage is TRBV19 and J usage is TRBJ1-2, with 8 nucleotides matching TRBD1. CDR1 and CDR2 from the germline V gene are LNHDA and SQIVND (reference sequence). The CDR3 is made up of 14 amino acids. V lost 5 bases and J lost 8; bases outside the gene matches: 10. CDR3 residues: CASSSFDRGHGYTF. The CDR3, as DNA: TGTGCCAGTAGTTCCTTCGACAGGGGACACGGCTACACCTTC.

V usage is TRBV6-1 and J usage is TRBJ2-5; 11 bases line up with TRBD2. Matching the DNA end better, TRBJ2-7 makes the J call doubtful. Germline V gene lookup returns CDR1 MNHNS and CDR2 SASEGT. This CDR3 region has 15 residues. Written as DNA, the CDR3 is TGTGCCAGCAGTGGTGGGACTAGCGGCTCCTACGAGCAGTACTTC. Protein: CASSGGTSGSYEQYF.